The 22 T cell receptor beta chains below come from one sample, sequenced in a study of early T cells in non-severe SARS-CoV-2 infection. A single record per CDR3 protein comes from TCRdb applying MiXCR to the 5' RACE reads. The profile shows fewer than 65,000 distinct CDR3 sequences, approximately 9.7% of them singletons. The sequencing input was whole blood. These receptors all come from an adult who was a healthcare worker with PCR-confirmed SARS-CoV-2 infection or an uninfected control (not recorded which).

This chain joins TRBV20-1 and TRBJ2-7, with D perhaps matching TRBD1 (6 bases). Trimming took 5 bases from V and 6 from J, leaving 14 bases between them. The CDR3 spans 12 residues. The V gene's germline CDR1 is DFQATT and CDR2 SNEGSKA (reference sequence). CDR3 DNA sequence: TGCAGTGCTTATAAGACAGGAGGCGAGCAGTACTTC. It translates to CSAYKTGGEQYF.

This sequence joins TRBV12-3 or TRBV12-4 and TRBJ1-4; TRBD1 agrees at 11 bases. The V and J ends lost 4 bases and 6 bases, in that order; junction bases with no gene match: 4. The CDR3 contains 15 residues. CDR3 residues: CASSWGTGGDEKLFF. CDR3 sequence (DNA): TGTGCCAGCAGTTGGGGGACAGGGGGAGATGAAAAACTGTTTTTT.

This clonotype was counted at least ten times. The chain couples TRBV3-1 to TRBJ2-1, with 15 nucleotides matching TRBD2. Germline V gene data show CDR1 as LGHDT and CDR2 as YNNKEL (reference sequence). The ends lost 2 bases at V and 8 bases at J; junction bases unmatched: 10. The CDR3 is 18 residues long. The chain's CDR3 is CASSQSGLAGGPMDEQFF. For the CDR3, the DNA is TGTGCCAGCAGCCAAAGCGGACTAGCGGGGGGGCCAATGGATGAGCAGTTCTTC.

This clonotype was detected only a few times. V is TRBV9 and J is TRBJ2-7; TRBD1 agrees at 8 bases. From germline, CDR1 is SGDLS and CDR2 YYNGEE. CDR3 size: 13 residues. Trimming took 3 bases from V and 2 from J; bases not matched to a gene: 1. CDR3 sequence (DNA): TGTGCCAGCAGCGGACAGGGGACCTACGAGCAGTACTTC. It yields the protein CASSGQGTYEQYF.

In its sample, this clonotype was seen a few times. The rearrangement joins TRBV20-1 to TRBJ1-2, with 9 bases that match TRBD1. Germline CDR1 DFQATT, CDR2 SNEGSKA (reference sequence). The length of the CDR3 is 15 residues. Trimming cost V 0 bases and J 6 bases; bases outside gene matches: 8. The CDR3 bases are TGCAGTGCTAGAGAACGGGGACAGGGTCGGAATGGCTACACCTTC. This codes for CSARERGQGRNGYTF.

The chain recombines TRBV9 with TRBJ1-2; D gene uncertain. This CDR3 comprises 12 residues. Trimming removed 3 bases at V and 4 bases at J, with 7 bases between. Looked up from germline, CDR1 is SGDLS and CDR2 is YYNGEE. CDR3 in DNA: TGTGCCAGCAGCGCGGAGAGCTATGGCTACACCTTC. It specifies CASSAESYGYTF.

This clonotype was found many times. The rearrangement uses TRBV4-2 and TRBJ2-3; possible D gene TRBD2, 5 bases. The CDR3 contains 15 residues. Germline V lookup: CDR1 LGHNA, CDR2 YNFKEQ. V lost 0 bases and J lost 1, with 8 bases in between. The CDR3 DNA reads TGTGCCAGCAGCCAAGAAGACTACGGCACAGATACGCAGTATTTT. Translation gives CASSQEDYGTDTQYF.

Only a few counts were recorded for this clonotype. The chain combines TRBV4-1 with TRBJ2-1; TRBD2 aligns across 11 bases. V gave up 10 bases and J gave up 10 bases; unmatched junction bases: 12. Germline lookup yields CDR1 MGHRA and CDR2 YSYEKL. The CDR3 has 14 residues. Here the CDR3 reads CATGGTSGLGEQFF. CDR3 coding DNA: TGCGCCACCGGGGGGACTAGCGGCCTCGGAGAGCAGTTCTTC.

Ten or more counts support this clonotype. In DNA form, the CDR3 reads TGCAGCGTTGATCAAGCGGGGTTTGAGCAGTTCTTC. This gives the protein CSVDQAGFEQFF. The rearrangement uses TRBV29-1 and TRBJ2-1; 7 nucleotides align to TRBD2. V trimming: 3 bases; J trimming: 9 bases; junction bases outside the gene matches: 5. The CDR3 is 12 amino acids. The V gene's germline CDR1 is SQVTM and CDR2 ANQGSEA.

This rearrangement joins TRBV29-1 to TRBJ2-3; TRBD2 aligns across 7 bases. From germline, CDR1 is SQVTM and CDR2 ANQGSEA. The V segment lost 7 bases and the J segment 2 bases; nucleotides outside the gene matches: 9. The CDR3 is 14 amino acids. The chain's CDR3 is CSATLARATDTQYF. The CDR3 nucleotides read TGCAGCGCCACACTAGCGCGAGCCACAGATACGCAGTATTTT.

This clonotype appeared many times. The chain carries TRBV7-2 and TRBJ2-5; D perhaps matches TRBD1 (5 bases). Germline lookup yields CDR1 SGHTA and CDR2 FQGNSA. The CDR3 loop spans 16 amino acids. V was pared by 3 bases and J by 2 bases, with 16 bases between. The CDR3 here is CASSLFGHLPQETQYF. The DNA of the CDR3 is TGTGCCAGCAGCTTGTTCGGACACCTCCCTCAAGAGACCCAGTACTTC.

This clonotype was observed at least ten times. This chain joins TRBV12-3 or TRBV12-4 and TRBJ2-4; 10 positions match TRBD2. V lost 4 bases and J lost 8; bases outside the gene matches: 8. This CDR3 is built from 15 residues. The CDR3 loop reads CASSSQAGGADIQYF. The CDR3 region has the DNA TGTGCCAGCAGTTCCCAAGCGGGGGGGGCCGACATTCAGTACTTC.

In its sample, this clonotype was seen many times. The rearrangement uses TRBV6-5 and TRBJ2-2, with D unclear. The CDR3 sequence is 12 residues long. V shed 0 bases and J shed 5 bases, with 1 base lying between them. Germline V gene lookup returns CDR1 MNHEY and CDR2 SVGAGI. This CDR3 reads CASSYSTGELFF. DNA for the CDR3: TGTGCCAGCAGTTACTCTACCGGGGAGCTGTTTTTT.

This clonotype was counted between two and nine times. The rearrangement joins TRBV2 to TRBJ1-4; tentatively, D is TRBD1 (5 bases). V was shortened by 7 bases and J by 7 bases, with 16 bases between the two germline ends. The germline V gene has CDR1 SNHLY and CDR2 FYNNEI. This CDR3 has 14 residues. The CDR3 DNA reads TGTGCCAGCACCCGGATTTTGACAGTTGAAAAACTGTTTTTT. This encodes CASTRILTVEKLFF.

The gene calls are TRBV6-1 and TRBJ1-5, with a tentative D call TRBD1 (6 bases). Germline V gives CDR1 MNHNS, CDR2 SASEGT. This CDR3 region has 13 residues. V was clipped by 4 bases and J by 7 bases, with 11 bases between them. The CDR3 DNA reads TGTGCCAGCAGTGTCAGGGGAAACCAGCCCCAGCATTTT. Encoded protein: CASSVRGNQPQHF.

In this sample, this clonotype turned up many times. V gene TRBV7-3 combines with J gene TRBJ2-2; D may be TRBD2 (6 bases). The CDR3 totals 14 residues. Trimming pared 5 bases from V and 6 bases from J, leaving 13 bases between. Germline V gives CDR1 SGHTA, CDR2 FQGTGA. CDR3 in DNA: TGTGCCAGCAGCCCCACCGGGGGAGCCGGGGAGCTGTTTTTT. It encodes CASSPTGGAGELFF.

Sample share makes this clonotype medium-sized (0.01 to 0.1%). The V call is TRBV5-8, the J call TRBJ1-2; 7 nucleotides line up with TRBD1. This CDR3 comprises 14 residues. V lost 0 bases and J lost 8; bases outside the gene matches: 7. Per germline, CDR1 SGHTS and CDR2 YDEGEE. The CDR3 spells CASSLDRGAGGYTF. The CDR3 coding sequence is TGTGCCAGCAGCTTGGACAGGGGCGCAGGAGGCTACACCTTC. Variable domain in full (rest from reference TRBV5-8 and TRBJ1-2): EAGVTQSPTHLIKTRGQQATLRCSPISGHTSVYWYQQALGLGLQFLLWYDEGEERNRGNFPPRFSGRQFPNYSSELNVNALELEDSALYLCASSLDRGAGGYTFGSGTRLTVV.

The V call is TRBV12-3 or TRBV12-4, the J call TRBJ2-1, with 7 nucleotides matching TRBD1. Trimming cost V 9 bases and J 8 bases; bases outside gene matches: 7. The CDR3 extends over 12 amino acids. The CDR3 spells CASTQGVDEQFF. CDR3 bases: TGTGCCAGTACCCAGGGGGTGGATGAGCAGTTCTTC.

This clonotype showed up just a few times. The rearrangement uses TRBV10-2 and TRBJ1-1, with no clear D. The CDR3 sequence is 11 residues long. The ends were cut back, 7 bases at V and 3 bases at J, with 6 bases in the middle. Germline CDR1 WSHSY, CDR2 SAAADI. CDR3 protein: CASKWDTEAFF. The DNA for the CDR3 is TGCGCCAGCAAGTGGGACACTGAAGCTTTCTTT.

A few counts support this clonotype. J is TRBJ2-2 and V is TRBV7-8, with D hard to call. V was cut by 1 base and J by 7 bases, with 16 bases left in between. The CDR3 contains 16 residues. Germline V gene data show CDR1 as SGHVS and CDR2 as FQNEAQ. The CDR3 nucleotides read TGTGCCAGCAGCTTAGATGCCAGATTTCGTCTCGGGGAGCTGTTTTTT. Translation: CASSLDARFRLGELFF.

The V and J genes are TRBV4-2 and TRBJ2-5, with D maybe TRBD1 (6 bases). This CDR3 region has 16 residues. The germline CDR1 and CDR2 sequences are LGHNA and YNFKEQ. V was pared by 0 bases and J by 7 bases, with 18 bases between. The CDR3 nucleotides read TGTGCCAGCAGCCAAGATTGGGGGCCGGCAGGGCGGACCCAGTACTTC. Its translation is CASSQDWGPAGRTQYF.

The V and J genes are TRBV24-1 and TRBJ2-1; 10 bases are shared with TRBD2. The junction had 20 bases not matched to a gene; V was cut back by 4 bases and J by 9 bases. The germline CDR1 and CDR2 sequences are KGHDR and SFDVKD. This CDR3 contains 19 residues. CDR3 sequence reads: CATSDPGGLAGVVTSEQFF. The CDR3 coding sequence is TGTGCCACCAGTGACCCTGGGGGTCTAGCGGGGGTAGTAACGAGTGAGCAGTTCTTC.